These T cell receptor beta chains were read from a single sample in a study of blood T cell repertoires in COVID-19. Clones were read by immunoSEQ multiplex PCR, and TCRdb kept only the in-frame ones, dropping some. Of around 470,000 clones detected, nearly 90% appear once; the ten largest clones hold roughly 1%. The sample was peripheral blood. The receptors were gathered from a man aged 18-30 years with COVID-19, enrolled during active disease. The CDR3 runs from the conserved cysteine through the conserved F or W. The listing skips clone size in some rows; elsewhere it reads once, few, many or a size class.

TRBJ2-1,TRBV24-1,-,CATSGTSGNYNEQFF
TRBJ1-5,TRBV19,-,CASSIVSGHQPQHF
TRBJ2-3,TRBV3-1/TRBV3-2,once,CASSLQAGSTDTQYF
TRBJ2-7,TRBV27,-,CASNPRGIVLAGGYEQYF
TRBJ2-7,TRBV5-6,-,CASSLVRDSFYEQYF
TRBJ2-1,TRBV24-1,-,CATSLQGALVNEQFF
TRBJ2-5,TRBV3-1/TRBV3-2,-,CASSQVRGSGGETQYF
TRBJ1-1,TRBV7-8,-,CASSLGTANTEAFF
TRBJ2-2,TRBV5-6,-,CASSSGGRELFF
TRBJ1-6,TRBV18,-,CASSPGYRDQSLHF
TRBJ2-4,TRBV5-1,-,CASSSIAGGHKNIQYF
TRBJ2-4,TRBV4-2,-,CASSQVSDSNIQYF
TRBJ2-3,TRBV7-3,once,CASSLSAGVADTQYF
TRBJ1-1,TRBV29-1,once,CSVEVPGGRTEAFF
TRBJ2-7,TRBV5-6,-,CASSIATSYEQYF
TRBJ1-1,TRBV7-9,-,CASKLRTAEAFF
TRBJ2-5,TRBV3-1/TRBV3-2,-,CASSQPGTQYF
TRBJ1-5,TRBV24-1,-,CATSEAGTGDQPQHF
TRBJ2-2,TRBV30,-,CAWSQTGGTGELFF
TRBJ2-5,TRBV2,once,CASQTGQETQYF
TRBJ2-3,TRBV19,-,CASSMGGSSDTQYF
TRBJ2-5,TRBV30,once,CAWTTGTSAKTQYF
TRBJ2-2,TRBV19,-,CASSRDRGQFGELFF
TRBJ1-1,TRBV19,-,CASSRGGRGSTEAFF
TRBJ2-3,TRBV19,-,CASSSTGAAIGGTDTQYF
TRBJ2-7,TRBV12-3/TRBV12-4,-,CASSLGQKYEQYF
TRBJ2-1,TRBV27,-,CASSLTGYSYNEQFF
TRBJ2-4,TRBV12-5,-,CASGLVPSTSGGLAKNIQYF
TRBJ2-3,TRBV19,-,CASKVAGEGMQYF
TRBJ1-1,TRBV7-9,-,CASSSQGNTEAFF
TRBJ2-3,TRBV4-2,-,CASSPKGHSTDTQYF
TRBJ1-5,TRBV4-1,-,CASSQGAPLALYNQPQHF